This T cell receptor (beta chain) was recovered during a study of glioma-infiltrating T cells after dendritic cell vaccination. Remarks on this clone: Its antigen is undetermined.

Time point defined: after dendritic cell vaccination, including at tumor progression/relapse. The primer mix had 60 V beta and 13 J beta primers. Libraries were prepared by immunoSEQ multiplex PCR; TCRdb keeps only in-frame clonotypes and omits some of them. The sample has 72,000 or so clones, roughly 84% seen once. Findings of the study overall: Complete blood and tumor specimen sets were limited to few patients.

Germline V gene lookup returns CDR1 LNHDA and CDR2 SQIVND (reference sequence). The CDR3 totals 14 residues. Trimming stripped 3 bases from V and 2 bases from J, with 10 bases between. J is TRBJ1-1 and V is TRBV19; D call uncertain. The sequence derives from a human donor with glioblastoma. The specimen comprised blood, sampled after dendritic cell vaccination. CDR3 nucleotides: TGTGCCAGTAGTATGGTGGCAGGAAACACTGAAGCTTTCTTT. Translated: CASSMVAGNTEAFF.